The 25 T cell receptor beta chains reported below all come from one sample, sequenced in a study of T-cell reconstitution after alpha-beta-depleted transplantation in children. The TCRbeta library was prepared with unique molecular identifiers. A single record per CDR3 protein comes from TCRdb applying MiXCR to the PCR reads. The data contain roughly 250,000 distinct CDR3 sequences, around 7.8% of them seen just once; the ten biggest clones take up almost 6.5%. The sample in question was PBMCs, mostly from graft donor cells, obtained 180 days after TCRalphabeta/CD19-depleted stem cell transplant. The source is a male patient younger than 18 who had a stem cell transplant for acute lymphoblastic leukemia, so the T cells may come from the graft donor.

This clonotype was picked up a small number of times. This chain links TRBV19 with TRBJ2-7; D is undetermined. The germline V gene encodes CDR1 LNHDA and CDR2 SQIVND (reference sequence). This CDR3 is built from 15 residues. Trimming pared 2 bases from V and 4 bases from J, leaving 15 bases between. The CDR3 bases are TGTGCCAGTAGTATATCGCTGGGTCCTACTTACGAGCAGTACTTC. Its protein product is CASSISLGPTYEQYF.

This clonotype was seen repeatedly, ten times or more. The chain uses TRBV5-1 and TRBJ2-7; possible D gene TRBD2, 7 bases. The V gene's germline CDR1 is SGHRS and CDR2 YFSETQ. The CDR3 extends over 15 amino acids. V lost 0 bases and J 2 bases, leaving 12 bases between the germline ends. CDR3 in amino acids: CASSLETGGPYEQYF. The CDR3, as DNA: TGCGCCAGCAGCTTGGAGACGGGGGGCCCCTACGAGCAGTACTTC.

Here the CDR3 reads CASSSPTGGASEELFF. CDR3 sequence (DNA): TGTGCCAGTAGCTCGCCTACAGGGGGCGCTTCCGAGGAGCTGTTTTTT. V and J are TRBV19 and TRBJ2-2, with 9 bases matching TRBD1. Germline-derived CDR1 and CDR2 are LNHDA and SQIVND (reference sequence). The ends lost 6 bases at V and 10 bases at J; junction bases unmatched: 15. CDR3 size: 16 residues.

V and J are TRBV18 and TRBJ2-5; TRBD2 might be the D (5 bases). CDR1 and CDR2 from the germline V gene are KGHSH and LQKENI. V dropped 2 bases and J dropped 2 bases, with 9 bases sitting between them. This CDR3 comprises 14 residues. In DNA, the CDR3 is TGTGCCAGCTCACCAAGCGGCACTCAAGAGACCCAGTACTTC. As protein: CASSPSGTQETQYF. The variable domain in full, completed from reference TRBV18 and TRBJ2-5, reads NAGVMQNPRHLVRRRGQEARLRCSPMKGHSHVYWYRQLPEEGLKFMVYLQKENIIDESGMPKERFSAEFPKEGPSILRIQQVVRGDSAAYFCASSPSGTQETQYFGPGTRLLVL.

This clonotype was observed at least ten times. The rearrangement joins TRBV20-1 to TRBJ1-5; 9 bases line up with TRBD1. With V trimmed by 6 bases and J by 3 bases, 9 bases remained unmatched. This CDR3 has 15 residues. Looked up from germline, CDR1 is DFQATT and CDR2 is SNEGSKA (reference sequence). Here the CDR3 DNA reads TGCAGTGCCCAGAGACAGGGGGAAGACAATCAGCCCCAGCATTTT. This encodes CSAQRQGEDNQPQHF.

In this sample, this clonotype turned up many times. This rearrangement joins TRBV7-4 to TRBJ1-1; no clear D. The CDR3 length is 13 residues. Germline V gene data show CDR1 as SGHVT and CDR2 as SQSDAQ. Trimming shortened V by 4 bases and J by 1 base, and 7 bases separated the two germline ends. The CDR3 DNA sequence: TGTGCCAGCAGCTCAGACCCGAACACTGAAGCTTTCTTT. Protein sequence: CASSSDPNTEAFF.

Many counts were recorded for this clonotype. The chain joins TRBV12-3 or TRBV12-4 to TRBJ1-1; TRBD1 matches at 10 bases. The CDR3 runs to 14 residues. V gave up 6 bases and J gave up 5 bases; unmatched junction bases: 6. The chain's CDR3 is CASSPGQGRTEAFF. The CDR3 DNA reads as TGTGCCAGCAGCCCGGGACAGGGGAGGACTGAAGCTTTCTTT.

This clonotype was detected ten times or more. The rearrangement links TRBV20-1 to TRBJ2-5; 7 bases match TRBD2. This CDR3 contains 13 residues. V was pared by 6 bases and J by 5 bases, with 9 bases of the junction left unmatched. From germline, CDR1 is DFQATT and CDR2 SNEGSKA (reference sequence). Here the CDR3 reads CSAGGTAGETQYF. CDR3 DNA sequence: TGCAGTGCGGGAGGTACAGCGGGGGAGACCCAGTACTTC.

This clonotype was seen many times. This chain links TRBV4-1 with TRBJ1-5, with 10 bases that match TRBD1. The J segment lost 8 bases and the V segment lost 1 base, leaving 11 bases of the junction unmatched. Looked up from germline, CDR1 is MGHRA and CDR2 is YSYEKL. The CDR3 consists of 17 residues. CDR3 sequence reads: CASSQAFSPGQGKPQHF. As DNA, the CDR3 is TGCGCCAGCAGCCAAGCATTCAGCCCGGGACAGGGGAAGCCCCAGCATTTT.

There are many counts of this clonotype. The chain employs TRBV5-1 and TRBJ2-7, with 12 bases aligning to TRBD2. CDR3 size: 15 residues. Germline lookup yields CDR1 SGHRS and CDR2 YFSETQ. Trimming removed 1 base from V and 2 bases from J; junction bases left unmatched: 1. CDR3 in amino acids: CASSLRLAGAYEQYF. CDR3 coding DNA: TGCGCCAGCAGCTTGAGACTAGCGGGAGCCTACGAGCAGTACTTC.

This clonotype was observed at least ten times. The chain recombines TRBV29-1 with TRBJ1-1; tentative D call: TRBD1 (6 bases). Deletions cut 5 bases from V and 8 bases from J, with 12 bases between. CDR3 length: 11 residues. The germline CDR1 and CDR2 sequences are SQVTM and ANQGSEA. The CDR3 DNA reads TGCAGCGTTACTGGGGGCGTGGAAGCTTTCTTT. This codes for CSVTGGVEAFF.

This clonotype has ten or more counts. This chain joins TRBV4-3 and TRBJ1-4; D is undetermined. CDR1 LGHNA and CDR2 YSLEER come from the germline V gene. The V and J ends lost 0 bases and 0 bases respectively, with 5 bases between them. This CDR3 spans 15 amino acids. CDR3 in amino acids: CASSQDRATNEKLFF. As DNA, the CDR3 is TGCGCCAGCAGCCAAGACAGAGCAACTAATGAAAAACTGTTTTTT.

This clonotype showed up many times. The chain carries TRBV15 and TRBJ1-1; TRBD1 might be the D (5 bases). Germline V gene sequence: CDR1 LNHNV, CDR2 YYDKDF (reference sequence). The CDR3 consists of 15 residues. V lost 1 base to trimming and J lost 6 bases, with 15 bases between them. CDR3 DNA sequence: TGTGCCACCAGCAGAGGTTCCGCCGGGGACGCTGAAGCTTTCTTT. Amino acid sequence: CATSRGSAGDAEAFF.

This chain links TRBV28 with TRBJ2-6, with unresolved D. V was pared by 5 bases and J by 0 bases, with 8 bases between. CDR3 length: 15 residues. CDR1 and CDR2 from the germline V gene are MDHEN and SYDVKM. Here the CDR3 DNA reads TGTGCCAGCAGTGTCCCAAGCTCTGGGGCCAACGTCCTGACTTTC. It yields the protein CASSVPSSGANVLTF.

This clonotype was counted ten times or more. The chain joins TRBV5-1 to TRBJ2-3; D not resolved. This CDR3 comprises 16 residues. CDR1 is SGHRS, CDR2 YFSETQ, per germline. The V end was cut by 1 base, the J end by 0 bases, with 12 bases between. The CDR3 region is CASSLPEESSTDTQYF. The DNA for the CDR3 is TGCGCCAGCAGCTTGCCTGAGGAGTCTAGCACAGATACGCAGTATTTT.

This clonotype was seen repeatedly, ten times or more. The CDR3 bases are TGCAGTTCCTCCCCCGGGGCTGGAAACACCATATATTTT. Residues: CSSSPGAGNTIYF. V gene TRBV20-1 combines with J gene TRBJ1-3; D unresolved. This CDR3 region has 13 residues. V lost 8 bases and J lost 2, with 13 bases in between. Germline CDR1 reads DFQATT; CDR2 reads SNEGSKA (reference sequence).

The sample holds many counts of this clonotype. The gene calls are TRBV19 and TRBJ1-5; D gene uncertain. V was pared by 3 bases and J by 3 bases, with 9 bases between. Per the germline V gene, CDR1 is LNHDA and CDR2 is SQIVND (reference sequence). The CDR3 sequence is 14 residues long. CDR3 DNA: TGTGCCAGTAGTATTGGGCCTTCCAATCAGCCCCAGCATTTT. This sequence encodes CASSIGPSNQPQHF.

This clonotype was found many times. The gene calls are TRBV20-1 and TRBJ2-5, with a possible D match to TRBD1 (5 bases). The CDR3 covers 14 residues. The germline V gene encodes CDR1 DFQATT and CDR2 SNEGSKA (reference sequence). The ends were cut back, 2 bases at V and 5 bases at J, with 15 bases in the middle. CDR3 region: CSARSAGLTETQYF. DNA for the CDR3: TGCAGTGCTAGATCGGCAGGGTTGACGGAGACCCAGTACTTC.

In this sample, this clonotype turned up many times. The chain couples TRBV6-5 to TRBJ1-4; TRBD1 matches 9 bases. CDR3 length: 15 amino acids. Losses at the gene ends were 1 base for V and 8 bases for J; bases not matched to a gene: 5. Germline CDR1 is MNHEY and CDR2 is SVGAGI. The CDR3 bases are TGTGCCAGCAGTTACTTGAGGACAGGGGCCGAAAAACTGTTTTTT. It yields the protein CASSYLRTGAEKLFF.

About this clonotype itself: One base away lies a much larger clone, so this may be a sequencing read error. This rearrangement joins TRBV5-8 to TRBJ1-5, with 8 bases aligning to TRBD1. The CDR3 has 14 amino acids. Per germline, CDR1 SGHTS and CDR2 YDEGEE. The trim removed 4 bases at V and 10 bases at J, leaving 10 bases unmatched. CDR3 amino acids: CASSTRTGTGPQHF. CDR3 nucleotide sequence: TGTGCCAGCAGCACAAGGACAGGGACTGGCCCCCAGCATTTT.

This clonotype was recorded at least ten times. The CDR3 bases are TGTGCCAGCAGCTTAGATCGGGGGGGCTCTGAGCAGTTCTTC. This encodes CASSLDRGGSEQFF. This chain links TRBV11-2 with TRBJ2-1; 8 bases fit TRBD2. Germline CDR1 reads SGHAT; CDR2 reads FQNNGV. V shed 0 bases, J shed 9 bases, and the junction held 4 bases outside the gene matches. The CDR3 spans 14 residues.

This clonotype has only a few counts. The genes are TRBV20-1 and TRBJ1-5; 10 bases map to TRBD1. There are 15 residues in the CDR3. Germline lookup yields CDR1 DFQATT and CDR2 SNEGSKA (reference sequence). Trimming at V came to 0 bases and at J to 7 bases, leaving 6 bases not matched to a gene. This CDR3 reads CSARDPGTGDQPQHF. The CDR3 DNA sequence: TGCAGTGCTAGAGATCCCGGGACAGGGGACCAGCCCCAGCATTTT.

This clonotype was observed at least ten times. The rearrangement links TRBV11-2 to TRBJ2-2, with D possibly being TRBD2 (5 bases). V gave up 6 bases and J gave up 8 bases, with 7 bases separating them. This CDR3 spans 11 amino acids. Germline V gene data show CDR1 as SGHAT and CDR2 as FQNNGV. The CDR3 nucleotides are TGTGCCAGCAGGGGCGGGGGGGAGCTGTTTTTT. Encoded protein: CASRGGGELFF. Together with reference TRBV11-2 and TRBJ2-2, the CDR3 gives the full variable domain: EAGVAQSPRYKIIEKRQSVAFWCNPISGHATLYWYQQILGQGPKLLIQFQNNGVVDDSQLPKDRFSAERLKGVDSTLKIQPAKLEDSAVYLCASRGGGELFFGEGSRLTVL.

A remark on this clonotype: Given a much more abundant clone one base away, this may be a read error. V usage is TRBV28 and J usage is TRBJ2-7, with D possibly TRBD1 on 6 matching bases. Germline CDR1 reads MDHEN; CDR2 reads SYDVKM. V was pared by 5 bases and J by 4 bases, with 18 bases between. This CDR3 has 15 amino acids. CDR3 sequence: CASSDSWTETYEQYF. The CDR3 DNA is TGTGCCAGCAGTGACAGCTGGACAGAGACTTACGAGCAGTACTTC.

The rearrangement links TRBV28 to TRBJ2-7; D may be TRBD2 (6 bases). This CDR3 has 14 residues. CDR1 is MDHEN and CDR2 is SYDVKM in the germline V gene. V was shortened by 5 bases and J by 3 bases, with 14 bases between the two germline ends. The CDR3 DNA follows: TGTGCCAGCAGTCTCGGGGGATACTACTACGAGCAGTACTTC. Amino acid sequence: CASSLGGYYYEQYF.